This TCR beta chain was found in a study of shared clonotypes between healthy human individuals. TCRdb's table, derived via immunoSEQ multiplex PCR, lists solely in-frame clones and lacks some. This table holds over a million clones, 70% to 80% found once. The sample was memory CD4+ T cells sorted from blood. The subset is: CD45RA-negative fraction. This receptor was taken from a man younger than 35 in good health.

This chain's CDR3 is CASSLDASQGILNTEAFF. The CDR3 nucleotides are TGTGCCAGCAGCTTAGATGCGTCGCAGGGGATTTTGAACACTGAAGCTTTCTTT. This chain joins TRBV11-2 and TRBJ1-1; D perhaps matches TRBD1 (6 bases). Per the germline V gene, CDR1 is SGHAT and CDR2 is FQNNGV. Trimming took 0 bases from V and 0 from J, leaving 17 bases between them. This CDR3 contains 18 residues.